The source of this T cell receptor (beta chain) is a study of response to subunit inactivated influenza vaccine. TCRdb reanalysed the RT-PCR reads using MiXCR and keeps one entry per CDR3 protein. The sample records approximately 530,000 distinct CDR3 sequences, roughly 7.6% being singletons. CDR1 is MNHEY, CDR2 SVGAGI, per germline. The ends were cut back, 0 bases at V and 1 base at J, with 7 bases in the middle. The CDR3 covers 15 residues. The sample here was PBMCs from blood, taken roughly 24 months after vaccination. The chain combines TRBV6-5 with TRBJ1-5; D not certain. The receptor was isolated from a man aged 50 to 69 who received an inactivated influenza vaccine. Here the CDR3 reads CASSYSFQSNQPQHF. CDR3 sequence (DNA): TGTGCCAGCAGTTACTCGTTCCAGAGCAATCAGCCCCAGCATTTT.